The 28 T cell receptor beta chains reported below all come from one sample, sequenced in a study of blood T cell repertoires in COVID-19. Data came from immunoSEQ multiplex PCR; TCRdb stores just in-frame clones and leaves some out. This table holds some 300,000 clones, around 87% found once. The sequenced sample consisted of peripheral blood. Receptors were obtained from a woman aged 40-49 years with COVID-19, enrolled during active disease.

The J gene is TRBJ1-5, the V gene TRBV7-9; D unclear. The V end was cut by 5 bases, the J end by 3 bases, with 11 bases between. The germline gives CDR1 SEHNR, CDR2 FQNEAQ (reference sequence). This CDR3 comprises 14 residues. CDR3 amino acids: CASSRGAPNQPQHF. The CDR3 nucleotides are TGTGCCAGCAGCCGGGGAGCTCCCAATCAGCCCCAGCATTTT.

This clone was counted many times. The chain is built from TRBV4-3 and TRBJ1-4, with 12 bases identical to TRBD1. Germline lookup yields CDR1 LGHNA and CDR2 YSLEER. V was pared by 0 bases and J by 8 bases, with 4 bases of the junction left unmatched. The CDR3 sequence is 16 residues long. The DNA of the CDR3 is TGCGCCAGCAGCCAAGAACCCGGGACAGGGGGCGAAAAACTGTTTTTT. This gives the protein CASSQEPGTGGEKLFF.

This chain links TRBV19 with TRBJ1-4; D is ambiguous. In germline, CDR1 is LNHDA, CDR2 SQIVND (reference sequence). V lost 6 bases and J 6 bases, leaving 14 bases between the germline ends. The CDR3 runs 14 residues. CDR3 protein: CASRGWAPYEKLFF. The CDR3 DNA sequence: TGTGCCAGTAGGGGCTGGGCTCCGTATGAAAAACTGTTTTTT. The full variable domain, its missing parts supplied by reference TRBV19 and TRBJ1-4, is DGGITQSPKYLFRKEGQNVTLSCEQNLNHDAMYWYRQDPGQGLRLIYYSQIVNDFQKGDIAEGYSVSREKKESFPLTVTSAQKNPTAFYLCASRGWAPYEKLFFGSGTQLSVL.

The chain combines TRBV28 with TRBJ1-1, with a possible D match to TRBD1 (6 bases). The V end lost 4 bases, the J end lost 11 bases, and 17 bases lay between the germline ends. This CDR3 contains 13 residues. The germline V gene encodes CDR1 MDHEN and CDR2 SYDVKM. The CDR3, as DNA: TGTGCCAGCAGTTCACCTTCGAGGGGGAGCGCTTTCTTT. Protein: CASSSPSRGSAFF.

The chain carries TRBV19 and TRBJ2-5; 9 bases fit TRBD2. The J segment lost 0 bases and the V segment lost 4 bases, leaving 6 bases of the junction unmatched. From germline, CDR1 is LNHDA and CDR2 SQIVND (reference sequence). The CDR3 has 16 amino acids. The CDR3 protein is CASSKASGAYQETQYF. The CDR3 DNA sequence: TGTGCCAGTAGTAAGGCTAGCGGGGCGTACCAAGAGACCCAGTACTTC. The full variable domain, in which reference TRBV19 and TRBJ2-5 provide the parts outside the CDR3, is DGGITQSPKYLFRKEGQNVTLSCEQNLNHDAMYWYRQDPGQGLRLIYYSQIVNDFQKGDIAEGYSVSREKKESFPLTVTSAQKNPTAFYLCASSKASGAYQETQYFGPGTRLLVL.

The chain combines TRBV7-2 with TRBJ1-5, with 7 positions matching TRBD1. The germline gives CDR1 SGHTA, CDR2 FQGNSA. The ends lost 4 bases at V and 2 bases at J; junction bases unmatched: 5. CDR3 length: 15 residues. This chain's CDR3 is CASSYRGMGNQPQHF. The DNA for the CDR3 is TGTGCCAGCAGCTACAGGGGTATGGGCAATCAGCCCCAGCATTTT.

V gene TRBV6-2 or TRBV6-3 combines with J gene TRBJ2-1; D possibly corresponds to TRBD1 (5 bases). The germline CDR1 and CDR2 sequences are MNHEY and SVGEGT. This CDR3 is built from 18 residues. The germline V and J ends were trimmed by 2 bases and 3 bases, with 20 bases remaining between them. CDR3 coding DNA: TGTGCCAGCAGTTACCCTAACACCCAGGGCCCCCTCTACAATGAGCAGTTCTTC. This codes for CASSYPNTQGPLYNEQFF.

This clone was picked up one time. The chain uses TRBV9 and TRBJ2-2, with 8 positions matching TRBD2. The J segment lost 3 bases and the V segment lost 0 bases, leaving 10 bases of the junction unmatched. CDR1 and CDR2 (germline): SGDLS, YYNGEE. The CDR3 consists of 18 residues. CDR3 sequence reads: CASSVAPRGGGHTGELFF. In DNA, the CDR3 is TGTGCCAGCAGCGTAGCCCCTCGGGGGGGAGGGCACACCGGGGAGCTGTTTTTT.

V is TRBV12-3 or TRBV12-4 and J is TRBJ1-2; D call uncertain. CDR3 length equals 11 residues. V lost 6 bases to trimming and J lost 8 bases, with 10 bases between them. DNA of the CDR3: TGTGCCAGCAGCCGACGAGGGGGCTACACCTTC. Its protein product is CASSRRGGYTF.

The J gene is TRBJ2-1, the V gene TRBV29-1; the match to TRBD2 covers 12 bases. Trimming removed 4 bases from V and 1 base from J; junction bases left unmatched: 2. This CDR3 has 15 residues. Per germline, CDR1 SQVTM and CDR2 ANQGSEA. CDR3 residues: CSVALAGGSYNEQFF. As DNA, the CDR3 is TGCAGCGTTGCCCTAGCGGGAGGGTCCTACAATGAGCAGTTCTTC.

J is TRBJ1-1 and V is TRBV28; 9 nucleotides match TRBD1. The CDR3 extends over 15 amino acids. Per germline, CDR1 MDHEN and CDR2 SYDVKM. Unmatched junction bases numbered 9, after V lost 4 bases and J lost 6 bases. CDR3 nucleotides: TGTGCCAGCAGTTCATCGGGACAGGGTACCCCTGAAGCTTTCTTT. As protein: CASSSSGQGTPEAFF.

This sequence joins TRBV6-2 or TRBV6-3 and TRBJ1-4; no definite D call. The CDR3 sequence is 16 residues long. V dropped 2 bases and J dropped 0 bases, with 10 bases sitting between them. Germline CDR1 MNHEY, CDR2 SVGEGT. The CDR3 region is CASSYAGLATNEKLFF. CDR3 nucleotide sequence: TGTGCCAGCAGTTACGCAGGCCTTGCAACTAATGAAAAACTGTTTTTT.

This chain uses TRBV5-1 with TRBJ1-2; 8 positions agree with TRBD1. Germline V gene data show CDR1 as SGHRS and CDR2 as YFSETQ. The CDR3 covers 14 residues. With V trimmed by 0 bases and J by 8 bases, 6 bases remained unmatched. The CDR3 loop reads CASSLDRGWSGYTF. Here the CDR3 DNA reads TGCGCCAGCAGCTTGGACAGGGGGTGGTCGGGCTACACCTTC. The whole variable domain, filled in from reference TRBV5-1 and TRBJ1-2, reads KAGVTQTPRYLIKTRGQQVTLSCSPISGHRSVSWYQQTPGQGLQFLFEYFSETQRNKGNFPGRFSGRQFSNSRSEMNVSTLELGDSALYLCASSLDRGWSGYTFGSGTRLTVV.

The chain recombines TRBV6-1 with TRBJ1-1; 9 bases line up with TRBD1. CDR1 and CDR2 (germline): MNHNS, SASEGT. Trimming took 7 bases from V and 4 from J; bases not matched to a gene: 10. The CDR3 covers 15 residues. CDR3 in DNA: TGTGCCAGCACCACCGGGACAGGGTACGGCACTGAAGCTTTCTTT. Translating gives CASTTGTGYGTEAFF.

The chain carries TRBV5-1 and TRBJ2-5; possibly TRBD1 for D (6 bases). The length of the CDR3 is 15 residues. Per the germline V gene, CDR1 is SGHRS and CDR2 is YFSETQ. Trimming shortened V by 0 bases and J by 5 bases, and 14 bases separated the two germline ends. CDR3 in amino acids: CASSLEGRGWETQYF. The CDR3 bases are TGCGCCAGCAGCTTGGAGGGCAGGGGATGGGAGACCCAGTACTTC.

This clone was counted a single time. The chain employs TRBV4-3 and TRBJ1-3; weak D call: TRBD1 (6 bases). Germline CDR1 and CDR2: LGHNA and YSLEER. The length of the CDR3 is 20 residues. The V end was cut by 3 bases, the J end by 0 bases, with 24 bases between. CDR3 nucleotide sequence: TGCGCCAGCAGCCAGGAGATCCGGGGGTCGCGGGGGCACTCTGGAAACACCATATATTTT. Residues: CASSQEIRGSRGHSGNTIYF.

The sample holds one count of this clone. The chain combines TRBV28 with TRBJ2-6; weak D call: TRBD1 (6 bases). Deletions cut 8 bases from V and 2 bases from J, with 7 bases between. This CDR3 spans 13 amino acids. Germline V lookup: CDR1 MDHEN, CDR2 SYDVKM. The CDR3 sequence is CASWGPGANVLTF. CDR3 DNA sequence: TGTGCCAGCTGGGGGCCTGGGGCCAACGTCCTGACTTTC.

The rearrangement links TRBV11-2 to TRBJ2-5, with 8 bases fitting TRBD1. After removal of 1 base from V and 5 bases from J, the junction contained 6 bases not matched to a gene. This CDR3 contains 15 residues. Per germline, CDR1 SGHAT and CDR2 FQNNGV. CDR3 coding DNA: TGTGCCAGCAGCTTAGCCGCAGGGGGCGGGGAGACCCAGTACTTC. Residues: CASSLAAGGGETQYF.

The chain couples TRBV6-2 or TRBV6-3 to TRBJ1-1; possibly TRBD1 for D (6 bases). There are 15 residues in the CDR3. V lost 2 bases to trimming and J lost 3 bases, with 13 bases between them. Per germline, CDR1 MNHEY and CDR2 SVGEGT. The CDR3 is CASSYLRGGDTEAFF. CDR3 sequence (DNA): TGTGCCAGCAGTTACCTCCGGGGGGGCGACACTGAAGCTTTCTTT.

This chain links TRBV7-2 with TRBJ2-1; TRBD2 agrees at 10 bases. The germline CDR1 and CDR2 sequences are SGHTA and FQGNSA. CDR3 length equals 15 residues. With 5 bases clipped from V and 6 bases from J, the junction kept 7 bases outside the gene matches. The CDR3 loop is CASSLPGLATNEQFF. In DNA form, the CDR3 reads TGTGCCAGCAGCCTTCCGGGACTAGCGACCAATGAGCAGTTCTTC.

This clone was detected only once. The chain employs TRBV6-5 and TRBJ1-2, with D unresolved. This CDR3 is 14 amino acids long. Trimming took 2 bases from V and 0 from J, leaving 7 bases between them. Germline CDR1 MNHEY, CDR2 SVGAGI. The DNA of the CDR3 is TGTGCCAGCAGTTACCACAAAACTAACTATGGCTACACCTTC. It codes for CASSYHKTNYGYTF.

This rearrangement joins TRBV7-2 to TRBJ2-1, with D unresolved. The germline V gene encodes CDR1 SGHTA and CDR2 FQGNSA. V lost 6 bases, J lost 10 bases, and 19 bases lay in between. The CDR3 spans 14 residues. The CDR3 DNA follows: TGTGCCAGCAGTCCTTCGGTCCCACCCCGGGAGCAGTTCTTC. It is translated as CASSPSVPPREQFF.

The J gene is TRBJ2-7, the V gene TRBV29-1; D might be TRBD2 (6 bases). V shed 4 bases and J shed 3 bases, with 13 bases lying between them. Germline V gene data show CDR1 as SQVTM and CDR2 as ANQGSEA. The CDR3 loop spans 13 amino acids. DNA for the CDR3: TGCAGCGTTGGAGCGGGCGTCGTCTACGAGCAGTACTTC. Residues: CSVGAGVVYEQYF.

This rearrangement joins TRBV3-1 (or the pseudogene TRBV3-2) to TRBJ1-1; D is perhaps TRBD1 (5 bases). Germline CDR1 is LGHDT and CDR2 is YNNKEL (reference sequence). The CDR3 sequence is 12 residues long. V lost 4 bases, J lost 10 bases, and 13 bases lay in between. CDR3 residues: CASSPGGSGAFF. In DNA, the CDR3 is TGTGCCAGCAGCCCGGGGGGATCAGGAGCTTTCTTT.

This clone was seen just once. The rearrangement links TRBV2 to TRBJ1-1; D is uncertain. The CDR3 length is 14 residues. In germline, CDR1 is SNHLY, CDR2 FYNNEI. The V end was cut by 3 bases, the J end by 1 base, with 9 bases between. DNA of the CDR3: TGTGCCAGCAGTGATGAGGTTTCGAACACTGAAGCTTTCTTT. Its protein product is CASSDEVSNTEAFF.

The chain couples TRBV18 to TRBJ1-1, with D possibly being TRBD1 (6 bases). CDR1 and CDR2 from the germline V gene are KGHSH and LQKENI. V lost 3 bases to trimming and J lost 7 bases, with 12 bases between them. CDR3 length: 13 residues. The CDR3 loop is CASSPHRDLEAFF. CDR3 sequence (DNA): TGTGCCAGCTCACCTCACAGGGACCTTGAAGCTTTCTTT. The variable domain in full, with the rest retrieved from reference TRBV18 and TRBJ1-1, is NAGVMQNPRHLVRRRGQEARLRCSPMKGHSHVYWYRQLPEEGLKFMVYLQKENIIDESGMPKERFSAEFPKEGPSILRIQQVVRGDSAAYFCASSPHRDLEAFFGQGTRLTVV.

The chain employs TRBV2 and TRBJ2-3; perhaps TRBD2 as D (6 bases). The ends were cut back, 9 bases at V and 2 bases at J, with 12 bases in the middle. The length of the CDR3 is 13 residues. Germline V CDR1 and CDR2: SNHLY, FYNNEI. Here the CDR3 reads CASDGLSTDTQYF. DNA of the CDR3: TGTGCCAGTGATGGACTATCCACAGATACGCAGTATTTT.

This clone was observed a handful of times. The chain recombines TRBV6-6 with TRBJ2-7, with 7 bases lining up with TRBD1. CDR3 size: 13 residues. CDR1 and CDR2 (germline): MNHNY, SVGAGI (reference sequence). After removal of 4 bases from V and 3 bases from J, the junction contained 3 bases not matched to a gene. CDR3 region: CASSFGQDYEQYF. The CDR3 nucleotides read TGTGCCAGCAGTTTTGGACAGGACTACGAGCAGTACTTC.